A single T cell receptor beta chain is shown here with its context. Its antigen specificity is not known. The input lacks base qualities; no much larger clone sits a single base away. The CDR3 holds 13 amino acids from the cysteine to the phenylalanine. Left in the record is the CDR3 DNA by itself, 39 bases read in frame from the first base. According to the germline V gene (reference sequence), CDR1 reads LGHDT and CDR2 reads YNNKEL. V is clipped by 0 bases and J by 3 bases, and the sequence between their germline boundaries is 3 bases long. This specimen's time point label, per the study, means: baseline before first vaccination. Samples from vaccinated people were obtained from the UK trials COV001 and COV002, which included a single-blind randomized controlled phase 2/3 trial of AZD1222 (ChAdOx1 nCoV-19) in healthy adults. For TCRbeta chain sequencing, PBMC samples from trial participants were taken at day 0 and at day 28 after the second dose.

These data are taken from a study of T cell responses to AZD1222 COVID-19 vaccine listed by TCRdb under 2021. Describing the broader study: AZD1222 recipients with second doses at about 4 weeks or about 12 weeks were pooled, because spike-specific TCR depth and breadth did not differ between schedules. Trial participants were enrolled by age into 18-55, 56-69 and 70-plus year subgroups, with approximately 160, 26 and 62 TCR-sequenced participants respectively. A total of 230 to 250 trial participants underwent TCR sequencing, of whom 207 had received two doses of AZD1222 and approximately 25 had received two doses of the MenACWY control vaccine.

The CDR3 regions of human TCRbeta chains were subjected to immunosequencing. In the source study's methods: Repertoire TCRs were checked for matches against a reference library of SARS-CoV-2-specific TCRs that had been generated using the MIRA antigen-specificity platform. Breadth was defined as the fraction of unique TCRs that were SARS-CoV-2-associated, and depth was defined as the fraction of total T cells that were SARS-CoV-2-associated. Using the MIRA data, each spike-specific TCR was mapped to the spike region that the TCR reacts to and placed in a CD4 or CD8 class. Log10-transformed breadth and depth values were compared by one-way ANOVA with Sidak's multiple comparisons tests. Not all clones reach the TCRdb copy of this immuneACCESS table, which keeps in-frame sequences only. Checked studies attribute under half of the gap to unresolved V genes and leave the rest unexplained. V, J and clone size are those of that table, while D and trimming were read from the DNA. The sample yields some 130,000 clones; around 93% were counted once. The ten largest clones represent around 3% of the sample.

Broad study findings and their caveats: Participants were mostly white British, with more females than males. The authors suggested clonal diversity may have been underestimated. After two AZD1222 doses, both the breadth and the depth of spike-specific TCRs were significantly higher than at day 0 and than in MenACWY recipients. Only six or seven AZD1222 recipients were SARS-CoV-2 seropositive at baseline, limiting conclusions about previously exposed vaccinees. Because no day 14 peak-response samples were available, the repertoires could be characterized only after the peak T cell response. Vaccine-associated CD4 TCRs spanned the whole spike protein, with dominant responses in regions 160-218 and 743-854. The 56-69-year group was small, and its depth increase did not reach significance, likely because of low power. Reportedly, close to half of the unique spike-specific TCRs recognized epitopes lying outside the regions that are mutated in the B.1.351 and B.1.1.7 variants.

Source: peripheral blood, taken on day 0 of AZD1222 vaccination. The TCR originated in an adult in good health. The rearranged chain carries TRBV3-1 (or the pseudogene TRBV3-2) and TRBJ1-5; the D segment cannot be called with confidence. The CDR3 here reads CASSQDPNQPQHF. The DNA sequence is TGTGCCAGCAGCCAAGACCCCAATCAGCCCCAGCATTTT.